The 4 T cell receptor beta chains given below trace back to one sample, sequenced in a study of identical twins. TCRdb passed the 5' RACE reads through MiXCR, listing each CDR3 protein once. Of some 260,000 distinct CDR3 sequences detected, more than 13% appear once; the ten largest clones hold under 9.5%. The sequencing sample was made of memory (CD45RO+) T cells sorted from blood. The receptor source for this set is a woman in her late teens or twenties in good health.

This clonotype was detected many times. The CDR3 here is CASSSTSGSSYEQYF. CDR3 coding DNA: TGCGCCAGCAGCTCCACTAGCGGGAGCTCCTACGAGCAGTACTTC. The chain combines TRBV5-1 with TRBJ2-7, with 11 bases matching TRBD2. CDR3 size: 15 residues. The trim removed 3 bases at V and 0 bases at J, leaving 2 bases unmatched. Germline V lookup: CDR1 SGHRS, CDR2 YFSETQ.

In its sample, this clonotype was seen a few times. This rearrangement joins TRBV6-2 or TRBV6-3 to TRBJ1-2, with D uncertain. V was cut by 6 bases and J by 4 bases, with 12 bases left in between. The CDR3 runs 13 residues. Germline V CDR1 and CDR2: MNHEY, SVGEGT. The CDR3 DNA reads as TGTGCCAGCAGCGACGGGCGAAGCTATGGCTACACCTTC. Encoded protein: CASSDGRSYGYTF.

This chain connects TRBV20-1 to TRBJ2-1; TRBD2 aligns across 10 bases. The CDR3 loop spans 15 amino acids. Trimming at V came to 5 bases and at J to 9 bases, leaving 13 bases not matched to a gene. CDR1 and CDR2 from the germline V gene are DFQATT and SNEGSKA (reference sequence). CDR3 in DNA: TGCAGTGCTCCAAAACTTAGCGGGGGGATAGGTGAGCAGTTCTTC. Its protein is CSAPKLSGGIGEQFF.

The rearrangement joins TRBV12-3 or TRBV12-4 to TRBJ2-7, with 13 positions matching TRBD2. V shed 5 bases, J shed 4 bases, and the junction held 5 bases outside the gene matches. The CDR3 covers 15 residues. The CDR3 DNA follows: TGTGCCAGCAGTAAGACTAGCGGGGGGTATTACGAGCAGTACTTC. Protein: CASSKTSGGYYEQYF.